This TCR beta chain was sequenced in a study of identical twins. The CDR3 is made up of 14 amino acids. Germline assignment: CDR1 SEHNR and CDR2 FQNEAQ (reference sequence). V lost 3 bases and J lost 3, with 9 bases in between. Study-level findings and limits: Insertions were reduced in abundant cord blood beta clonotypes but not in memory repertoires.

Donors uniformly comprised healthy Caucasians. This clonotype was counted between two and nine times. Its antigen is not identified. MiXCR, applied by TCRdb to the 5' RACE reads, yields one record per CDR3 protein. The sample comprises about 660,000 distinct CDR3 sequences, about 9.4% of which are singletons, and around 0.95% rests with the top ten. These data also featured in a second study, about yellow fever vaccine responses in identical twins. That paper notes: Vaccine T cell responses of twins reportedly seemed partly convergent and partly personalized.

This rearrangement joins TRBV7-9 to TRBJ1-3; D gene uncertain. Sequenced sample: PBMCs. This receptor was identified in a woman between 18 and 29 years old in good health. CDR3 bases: TGTGCCAGCAGCTTTTCAGGACTTGGAAACACCATATATTTT. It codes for CASSFSGLGNTIYF.